These 18 T cell receptor beta chains originate from one sample sequenced in a study of early T cells in non-severe SARS-CoV-2 infection. A single record per CDR3 protein comes from TCRdb applying MiXCR to the 5' RACE reads. This table has about 70,000 distinct CDR3 sequences, around 5% appearing once. Source: whole blood, taken at baseline. These receptors were collected from an adult who was a healthcare worker with PCR-confirmed SARS-CoV-2 infection or an uninfected control (not recorded which).

This clonotype was counted at least ten times. The CDR3 is CASWSARRGLSSGANVLTF. CDR3 coding DNA: TGTGCCAGCTGGTCGGCACGCCGGGGGCTTAGCTCTGGGGCCAACGTCCTGACTTTC. The chain has TRBV12-3 or TRBV12-4 and TRBJ2-6; D possibly matches TRBD1 or TRBD2 (6 bases each). The CDR3 has 19 amino acids. V lost 8 bases and J lost 0, with 23 bases in between.

This clonotype was found a few times. The genes are TRBV6-6 and TRBJ2-4; 7 positions agree with TRBD2. Unmatched junction bases numbered 2, after V lost 2 bases and J lost 1 base. Germline CDR1 reads MNHNY; CDR2 reads SVGAGI (reference sequence). This CDR3 contains 15 residues. The CDR3 DNA reads TGTGCCAGCAGTTACGGGGAGGGCGCCAAAAACATTCAGTACTTC. Protein sequence: CASSYGEGAKNIQYF.

This clonotype was detected many times. V is TRBV14 and J is TRBJ1-1; no clear D. The V gene's germline CDR1 is SGHDN and CDR2 FVKESK. Trimming took 2 bases from V and 1 from J, leaving 8 bases between them. The CDR3 runs 14 residues. CDR3 DNA: TGTGCCAGCAGCCAAAAAGCAGCGAACACTGAAGCTTTCTTT. Translated, it gives CASSQKAANTEAFF.

The table lists this clonotype with many counts. The chain recombines TRBV27 with TRBJ1-6; no firm D call. The germline V gene has CDR1 MNHEY and CDR2 SMNVEV (reference sequence). V dropped 1 base and J dropped 9 bases, with 13 bases sitting between them. The CDR3 has 15 residues. The CDR3 is CASSLYPPSGSPLHF. The CDR3 DNA reads as TGTGCCAGCAGTTTATATCCCCCATCTGGTTCACCCCTCCACTTT.

In its sample, this clonotype was seen many times. The chain combines TRBV20-1 with TRBJ1-2; TRBD1 might be the D (6 bases). Trimming left V 8 bases short and J 3 bases short, with 10 bases between. The CDR3 loop spans 11 amino acids. CDR1 and CDR2 from the germline V gene are DFQATT and SNEGSKA (reference sequence). CDR3 in amino acids: CSLRGDYGYTF. CDR3 in DNA: TGCAGTCTCAGGGGCGACTATGGCTACACCTTC.

This clonotype was picked up many times. The chain recombines TRBV14 with TRBJ2-6, with D hard to call. The CDR3 extends over 16 amino acids. The ends were cut back, 0 bases at V and 0 bases at J, with 6 bases in the middle. From germline, CDR1 is SGHDN and CDR2 FVKESK. CDR3 DNA: TGTGCCAGCAGCCAAGATGTACCCTCTGGGGCCAACGTCCTGACTTTC. This codes for CASSQDVPSGANVLTF.

A few counts support this clonotype. The genes are TRBV19 and TRBJ1-5, with 10 bases aligning to TRBD1. The V and J ends lost 5 bases and 7 bases, in that order; junction bases with no gene match: 2. The CDR3 runs to 13 residues. Germline V gene data show CDR1 as LNHDA and CDR2 as SQIVND (reference sequence). DNA of the CDR3: TGTGCCAGTAGTCTGGACAGGGGGCAGCCCCAGCATTTT. Protein: CASSLDRGQPQHF.

This clonotype came up many times. The gene calls are TRBV20-1 and TRBJ1-5; possible D gene TRBD1, 5 bases. Per the germline V gene, CDR1 is DFQATT and CDR2 is SNEGSKA (reference sequence). V gave up 7 bases and J gave up 2 bases, with 15 bases separating them. This CDR3 region has 14 residues. The CDR3: CSVWGPEGNQPQHF. CDR3 sequence (DNA): TGCAGTGTCTGGGGCCCCGAGGGCAATCAGCCCCAGCATTTT.

The chain has TRBV2 and TRBJ1-1; TRBD1 might be the D (5 bases). Per germline, CDR1 SNHLY and CDR2 FYNNEI. This CDR3 contains 14 residues. The V and J ends lost 4 bases and 1 base respectively, with 10 bases between them. CDR3 nucleotide sequence: TGTGCCAGCAGTGGGACAAGCCAGAACACTGAAGCTTTCTTT. It specifies CASSGTSQNTEAFF.

This clonotype was counted ten times or more. The rearrangement uses TRBV20-1 and TRBJ2-5; 11 nucleotides line up with TRBD2. This CDR3 contains 15 residues. J gave up 4 bases and V 1 base, and 5 bases lay outside the gene matches. Germline CDR1 reads DFQATT; CDR2 reads SNEGSKA (reference sequence). CDR3 protein: CSARALGLAVETQYF. The CDR3 nucleotides read TGCAGTGCTAGAGCCCTGGGACTAGCGGTAGAGACCCAGTACTTC.

The sample holds a few counts of this clonotype. The chain is built from TRBV29-1 and TRBJ1-2; 7 bases align to TRBD1. The CDR3 consists of 12 residues. Germline V gene data show CDR1 as SQVTM and CDR2 as ANQGSEA. Trimming at V came to 3 bases and at J to 8 bases, leaving 6 bases not matched to a gene. The CDR3 is CSVDEGARGYTF. CDR3 nucleotides: TGCAGCGTTGACGAGGGGGCGCGGGGCTACACCTTC. Looking up the rest from reference TRBV29-1 and TRBJ1-2 gives the full variable domain: SAVISQKPSRDICQRGTSLTIQCQVDSQVTMMFWYRQQPGQSLTLIATANQGSEATYESGFVIDKFPISRPNLTFSTLTVSNMSPEDSSIYLCSVDEGARGYTFGSGTRLTVV.

The sample holds many counts of this clonotype. The rearrangement links TRBV28 to TRBJ1-5; D possibly corresponds to TRBD1 (5 bases). CDR1 MDHEN and CDR2 SYDVKM come from the germline V gene. CDR3 length equals 17 residues. Trimming stripped 4 bases from V and 0 bases from J, with 16 bases between. The CDR3 spells CASSSPGRGYSNQPQHF. As DNA, the CDR3 is TGTGCCAGCAGTTCCCCTGGGAGGGGCTATAGCAATCAGCCCCAGCATTTT.

The rearrangement joins TRBV6-1 to TRBJ1-6, with no clear D. V was trimmed by 8 bases and J by 0 bases, leaving 8 bases between them. CDR3 size: 14 residues. From germline, CDR1 is MNHNS and CDR2 SASEGT. The CDR3 sequence is CASRDPSYNSPLHF. CDR3 DNA: TGTGCCAGCCGAGACCCCTCCTATAATTCACCCCTCCACTTT.

This clonotype has a count of ten or more. V is TRBV11-2 and J is TRBJ1-5, with D perhaps TRBD1 (6 bases). CDR1 and CDR2 from the germline V gene are SGHAT and FQNNGV. Trimming shortened V by 5 bases and J by 4 bases, and 12 bases separated the two germline ends. This CDR3 is 14 amino acids long. CDR3 coding DNA: TGTGCCAGCAGCCGGACAGCGGGGAATCAGCCCCAGCATTTT. This sequence encodes CASSRTAGNQPQHF.

This chain uses TRBV11-3 with TRBJ2-7; D is possibly TRBD1 (6 bases). Trimming took off 1 base at V and 8 bases at J, with 21 bases between the two ends. CDR1 is SGHNT and CDR2 is YENEEA in the germline V gene. This CDR3 is 16 amino acids long. Written as DNA, the CDR3 is TGTGCCAGCAGCTTAGGAAATACAGGGAACCTACGAAAGCAGTACTTC. Protein product: CASSLGNTGNLRKQYF.

This clonotype was recorded at least ten times. V gene TRBV14 combines with J gene TRBJ2-3, with D unresolved. The CDR3 is made up of 11 amino acids. Trimming stripped 4 bases from V and 2 bases from J, with 1 base between. Looked up from germline, CDR1 is SGHDN and CDR2 is FVKESK. The CDR3 nucleotides read TGTGCCAGCAGCCTCACAGATACGCAGTATTTT. Protein: CASSLTDTQYF.

The chain recombines TRBV14 with TRBJ2-1; D is ambiguous. This CDR3 is built from 15 residues. V lost 0 bases and J lost 8, with 14 bases in between. The germline CDR1 and CDR2 sequences are SGHDN and FVKESK. For the CDR3, the DNA is TGTGCCAGCAGCCAAGATCCCGGGCGTCGGTATGAGCAGTTCTTC. It translates to CASSQDPGRRYEQFF.

CDR3 coding DNA: TGTGCCAGCAGCCCACCGACAGGGAATCAGCCCCAGCATTTT. This encodes CASSPPTGNQPQHF. The rearrangement joins TRBV7-9 to TRBJ1-5; 7 bases line up with TRBD1. Losses at the gene ends were 5 bases for V and 4 bases for J; bases not matched to a gene: 5. This CDR3 spans 14 amino acids. Germline V CDR1 and CDR2: SEHNR, FQNEAQ (reference sequence).